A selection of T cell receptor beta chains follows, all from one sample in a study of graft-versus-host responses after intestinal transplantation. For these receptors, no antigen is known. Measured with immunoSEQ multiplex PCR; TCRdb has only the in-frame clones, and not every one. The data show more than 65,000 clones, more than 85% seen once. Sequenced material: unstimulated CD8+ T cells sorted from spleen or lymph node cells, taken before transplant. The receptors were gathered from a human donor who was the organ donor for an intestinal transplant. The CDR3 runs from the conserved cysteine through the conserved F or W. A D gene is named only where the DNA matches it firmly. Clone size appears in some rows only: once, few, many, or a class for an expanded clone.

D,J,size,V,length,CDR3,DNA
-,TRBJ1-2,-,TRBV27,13,CASSLSQESDGTF,TGTGCCAGCAGTTTATCACAGGAAAGCGATGGCACCTTC
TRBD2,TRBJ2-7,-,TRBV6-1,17,CASSEALGGGAPYEQYF,TGTGCCAGCAGTGAAGCCCTGGGGGGGGGTGCCCCCTACGAGCAGTACTTC
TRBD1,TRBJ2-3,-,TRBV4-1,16,CASSQEGTGGADTQYF,TGCGCCAGCAGCCAAGAGGGGACAGGGGGCGCAGATACGCAGTATTTT
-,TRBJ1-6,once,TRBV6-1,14,CASSEVYGNSPLHF,TGTGCCAGCAGTGAAGTCTACGGAAATTCACCCCTCCACTTT
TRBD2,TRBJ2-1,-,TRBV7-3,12,CASSPAGDEQFF,TGTGCCAGCAGCCCCGCGGGAGACGAGCAGTTCTTC
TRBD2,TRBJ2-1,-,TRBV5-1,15,CASSLVAGGLYEQFF,TGCGCCAGCAGCTTGGTTGCGGGAGGACTGTATGAGCAGTTCTTC
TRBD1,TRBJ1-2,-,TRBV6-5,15,CASRKPRTGSYGYTF,TGTGCCAGCAGGAAACCTCGGACAGGGAGCTATGGCTACACCTTC
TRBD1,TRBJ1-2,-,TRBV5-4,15,CASSLPGQVNYGYTF,TGTGCCAGCAGCTTACCGGGACAGGTCAACTATGGCTACACCTTC
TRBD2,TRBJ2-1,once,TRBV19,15,CASSILAGAGNEQFF,TGTGCCAGTAGTATCCTTGCGGGAGCTGGGAATGAGCAGTTCTTC
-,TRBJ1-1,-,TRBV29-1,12,CSVKGGDTEAFF,TGCAGCGTGAAAGGGGGGGACACTGAAGCTTTCTTT
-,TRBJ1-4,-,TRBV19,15,CASSIRGPANEKLFF,TGTGCCAGTAGTATCCGGGGGCCAGCTAATGAAAAACTGTTTTTT
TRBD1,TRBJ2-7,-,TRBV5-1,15,CASSLYRDSSYEQYF,TGCGCCAGCAGCTTATACCGGGACAGCTCCTACGAGCAGTACTTC
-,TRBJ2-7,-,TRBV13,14,CASSFLHSPYEQYF,TGTGCCAGCAGTTTCTTGCACTCCCCCTACGAGCAGTACTTC
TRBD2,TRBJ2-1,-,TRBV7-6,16,CASSLAPSGAYNEQFF,TGTGCCAGCAGCTTAGCTCCTAGCGGGGCTTACAATGAGCAGTTCTTC
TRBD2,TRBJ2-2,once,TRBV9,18,CASSDRLEIAGAGGELFF,TGTGCCAGCAGCGACCGACTGGAAATAGCGGGAGCCGGCGGGGAGCTGTTTTTT
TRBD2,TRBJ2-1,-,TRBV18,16,CASSPPSGGIYNEQFF,TGTGCCAGCTCACCACCGAGCGGGGGGATCTACAATGAGCAGTTCTTC
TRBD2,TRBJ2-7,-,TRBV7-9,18,CASSPSTAGGPVSYEQYF,TGTGCCAGCAGCCCTAGTACGGCGGGGGGGCCTGTTTCCTACGAGCAGTACTTC
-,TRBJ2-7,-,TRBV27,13,CASSRESGYEQYF,TGTGCCAGCAGTCGGGAATCGGGGTACGAGCAGTACTTC
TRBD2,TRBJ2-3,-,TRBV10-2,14,CASSESLAGHTQYF,TGCGCCAGCAGTGAGTCGTTAGCGGGCCATACGCAGTATTTT
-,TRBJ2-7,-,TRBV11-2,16,CASSLGSERVLYEQYF,TGTGCCAGCAGCTTAGGCTCCGAGCGAGTCCTCTACGAGCAGTACTTC
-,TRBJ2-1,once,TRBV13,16,CASSLESRVIHNEQFF,TGTGCCAGCAGCTTAGAATCTAGGGTCATCCACAATGAGCAGTTCTTC
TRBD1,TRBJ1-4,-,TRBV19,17,CASSIIIWSRGEEKLFF,TGTGCCAGTAGTATAATAATCTGGAGCAGGGGGGAGGAAAAACTGTTTTTT
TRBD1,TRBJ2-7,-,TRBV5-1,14,CASSLTGGAYEQYF,TGCGCCAGCAGCCTGACAGGGGGGGCCTACGAGCAGTACTTC
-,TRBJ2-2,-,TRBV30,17,CAWSPAIWDVGTGELFF,TGTGCCTGGAGTCCAGCTATCTGGGACGTCGGGACCGGGGAGCTGTTTTTT
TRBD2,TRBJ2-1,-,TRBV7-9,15,CASSSWEGITDEQFF,TGTGCCAGCAGCTCCTGGGAGGGCATTACGGATGAGCAGTTCTTC
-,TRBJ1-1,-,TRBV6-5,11,CASTAGGKAFF,TGTGCCAGCACCGCGGGAGGGAAAGCTTTCTTT
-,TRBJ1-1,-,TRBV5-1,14,CASSGSVREREAFF,TGCGCCAGCAGCGGCTCGGTCCGAGAGAGGGAAGCTTTCTTT
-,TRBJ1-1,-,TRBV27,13,CASSFAGITEAFF,TGTGCCAGCAGTTTCGCAGGGATTACTGAAGCTTTCTTT
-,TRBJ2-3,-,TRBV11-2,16,CASSLDRRIRSDTQYF,TGTGCCAGCAGCTTAGATCGCCGGATAAGGTCAGATACGCAGTATTTT
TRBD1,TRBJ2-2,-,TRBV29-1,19,CSVEGHRDRGISNTGELFF,TGCAGCGTTGAAGGGCACCGGGACAGGGGAATTTCGAACACCGGGGAGCTGTTTTTT
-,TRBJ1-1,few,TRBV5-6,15,CASSLPYGRGTEAFF,TGTGCCAGCAGCTTACCCTATGGGAGGGGCACTGAAGCTTTCTTT
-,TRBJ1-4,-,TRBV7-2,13,CASGTGTRKKLFF,TGTGCCAGCGGGACCGGGACACGAAAAAAACTGTTTTTT
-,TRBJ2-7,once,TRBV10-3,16,CAIRAGKETGYYEQYF,TGTGCCATTCGGGCGGGCAAAGAGACAGGTTATTACGAGCAGTACTTC
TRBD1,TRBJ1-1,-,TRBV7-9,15,CASSLAIGQEAEAFF,TGTGCCAGCAGCTTAGCGATTGGACAGGAGGCTGAAGCTTTCTTT
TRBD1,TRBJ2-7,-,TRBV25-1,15,CASSYGAGGQYEQYF,TGTGCCAGCAGTTACGGGGCAGGGGGCCAGTACGAGCAGTACTTC
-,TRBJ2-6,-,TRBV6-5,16,CASSYGGYSGANVLTF,TGTGCCAGCAGTTACGGAGGATACTCTGGGGCCAACGTCCTGACTTTC
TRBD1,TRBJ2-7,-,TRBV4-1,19,CASSQDPPWWGQRSYEQYF,TGCGCCAGCAGCCAAGATCCTCCTTGGTGGGGACAGAGATCCTACGAGCAGTACTTC
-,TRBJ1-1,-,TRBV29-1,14,CSVAFNLGSVEAFF,TGCAGCGTTGCGTTCAACCTCGGCAGCGTAGAAGCTTTCTTT
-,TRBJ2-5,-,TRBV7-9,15,CASSPPRDGGETQYF,TGTGCCAGCAGCCCCCCCAGGGATGGCGGGGAGACCCAGTACTTC
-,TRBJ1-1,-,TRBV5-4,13,CASSLAGYTEAFF,TGTGCCAGCAGCTTGGCAGGGTATACTGAAGCTTTCTTT
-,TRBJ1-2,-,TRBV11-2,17,CASSLTPGRTYIDGYTF,TGTGCCAGCAGCTTAACACCTGGACGAACATACATTGATGGCTACACCTTC
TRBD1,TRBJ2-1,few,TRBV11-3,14,CASSLDRAWDEQFF,TGTGCCAGCAGCCTGGACAGGGCATGGGATGAGCAGTTCTTC
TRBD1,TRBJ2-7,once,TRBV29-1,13,CSVEPVTGNEQYF,TGCAGCGTTGAGCCCGTGACAGGGAACGAGCAGTACTTC
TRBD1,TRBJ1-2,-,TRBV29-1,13,CSVVDRGNYGYTF,TGCAGCGTTGTTGACAGGGGTAACTATGGCTACACCTTC